The 30 T cell receptor beta chains reported below all come from one sample, sequenced in a study of patients and donors after allogeneic stem cell transplantation. One entry per CDR3 protein, called by TCRdb with MiXCR from the RT-PCR reads. Of about 400,000 distinct CDR3 sequences listed, 16% are singletons. Material: blood, either unsorted or a sorted T cell fraction (not recorded which). The receptors stem from a human donor who was either an allogeneic HSCT recipient or a stem cell or donor lymphocyte infusion donor (not recorded which). It is not recorded whose cells these are; they may come from a transplant donor.

This clonotype was seen repeatedly, ten times or more. The rearrangement links TRBV11-2 to TRBJ2-7; 11 bases are shared with TRBD1. Germline V gene lookup returns CDR1 SGHAT and CDR2 FQNNGV. The CDR3 length is 14 residues. J lost 5 bases, V lost 3 bases, and 3 bases had no gene match. CDR3 loop: CASSLDRGLNEQYF. In DNA form, the CDR3 reads TGTGCCAGCAGCTTGGACAGGGGGCTCAACGAGCAGTACTTC.

The sample holds many counts of this clonotype. The CDR3 nucleotides read TGTGCCAGCAGTTTTAGGGGGAGTACAGATACGCAGTATTTT. As protein: CASSFRGSTDTQYF. The chain has TRBV12-3 or TRBV12-4 and TRBJ2-3, with a possible D match to TRBD1 (6 bases). The CDR3 contains 14 residues. Trimming took off 3 bases at V and 3 bases at J, with 10 bases between the two ends.

This clonotype was counted ten times or more. The chain couples TRBV7-3 to TRBJ2-7; D may be TRBD2 (6 bases). Trimming shortened V by 5 bases and J by 4 bases, and 15 bases separated the two germline ends. The CDR3 has 14 amino acids. The germline V gene has CDR1 SGHTA and CDR2 FQGTGA. The CDR3 here is CASSPGTGIYEQYF. CDR3 sequence (DNA): TGTGCCAGCAGCCCAGGGACTGGGATTTACGAGCAGTACTTC.

This clonotype was detected only a few times. V gene TRBV15 combines with J gene TRBJ1-5; a possible D gene is TRBD1 (6 bases). Per the germline V gene, CDR1 is LNHNV and CDR2 is YYDKDF (reference sequence). With 5 bases removed from V and 6 bases from J, the gap between germline ends came to 17 bases. The CDR3 contains 15 residues. DNA of the CDR3: TGTGCCACCAGCCCTCACGAGGGGGGCGGTCAGCCCCAGCATTTT. Translating gives CATSPHEGGGQPQHF.

This clonotype was picked up many times. This chain links TRBV10-3 with TRBJ2-1; perhaps TRBD2 as D (6 bases). The CDR3 length is 18 residues. CDR1 is ENHRY, CDR2 SYGVKD, per germline. Trimming left V 4 bases short and J 3 bases short, with 22 bases between. CDR3 DNA: TGTGCCATCAGTGTTAAAGGGCCCGGGACTGGACTCTACAATGAGCAGTTCTTC. It specifies CAISVKGPGTGLYNEQFF.

This clonotype was seen ten or more times. The chain joins TRBV6-5 to TRBJ1-2, with a tentative D call TRBD1 (6 bases). The CDR3 is 13 residues long. Trimming took off 2 bases at V and 2 bases at J, with 6 bases between the two ends. Germline CDR1 and CDR2: MNHEY and SVGAGI. The CDR3 sequence: CASSYGQNYGYTF. CDR3 nucleotide sequence: TGTGCCAGCAGTTACGGACAGAACTATGGCTACACCTTC.

This clonotype was detected a few times. The gene calls are TRBV19 and TRBJ2-7; no clear D. Trimming cost V 0 bases and J 2 bases, with 11 bases left between them. Germline values: CDR1 LNHDA, CDR2 SQIVND (reference sequence). The length of the CDR3 is 15 residues. This CDR3 is CASSIDRTVTYEQYF. Here the CDR3 DNA reads TGTGCCAGTAGTATAGATCGAACGGTGACCTACGAGCAGTACTTC.

This clonotype turned up a few times. The chain combines TRBV19 with TRBJ2-4, with D perhaps being TRBD1 or TRBD2 (5 bases each). The V end lost 3 bases, the J end lost 4 bases, and 13 bases lay between the germline ends. CDR3 length: 15 residues. The germline V gene has CDR1 LNHDA and CDR2 SQIVND (reference sequence). CDR3 in DNA: TGTGCCAGTAGTATCTTTGCAGGGAGAAAAAACATTCAGTACTTC. As protein: CASSIFAGRKNIQYF.

This sequence joins TRBV6-1 and TRBJ2-7; tentative D call: TRBD2 (6 bases). The V and J ends lost 8 bases and 3 bases respectively, with 11 bases between them. The germline CDR1 and CDR2 sequences are MNHNS and SASEGT. The CDR3 has 12 residues. The CDR3 DNA is TGTGCCAGCCCGGGAGATCACTACGAGCAGTACTTC. Its translation is CASPGDHYEQYF.

This clonotype was seen more than once but under ten times. The gene calls are TRBV6-6 and TRBJ2-7; D perhaps matches TRBD2 (6 bases). Trimming stripped 6 bases from V and 6 bases from J, with 15 bases between. CDR1 is MNHNY and CDR2 is SVGAGI in the germline V gene (reference sequence). The CDR3 runs to 13 residues. The CDR3 DNA is TGTGCCAGCAGGAGGAGGGGAAACGGCGAGCAGTACTTC. It translates to CASRRRGNGEQYF.

This clonotype was seen many times. The chain recombines TRBV12-3 or TRBV12-4 with TRBJ2-1; a possible D gene is TRBD1 (6 bases). This CDR3 comprises 16 residues. Deletions cut 4 bases from V and 2 bases from J, with 15 bases between. The CDR3: CASSSVTGLPYNEQFF. In DNA, the CDR3 is TGTGCCAGCAGTTCCGTAACAGGGTTACCCTACAATGAGCAGTTCTTC.

This clonotype was detected a few times. The chain is built from TRBV12-3 or TRBV12-4 and TRBJ2-1, with TRBD2 matching over 12 bases. This CDR3 is 18 amino acids long. J lost 0 bases, V lost 3 bases, and 6 bases had no gene match. The CDR3 nucleotides read TGTGCCAGCAGTTTCAGACTAGCGGGAGTGGTCTCCTACAATGAGCAGTTCTTC. Translating it yields CASSFRLAGVVSYNEQFF.

In its sample, this clonotype was seen a few times. This chain joins TRBV30 and TRBJ1-3; D call uncertain. Germline V lookup: CDR1 GTSNPN, CDR2 SVGIG (reference sequence). CDR3 length: 15 residues. The ends were cut back, 0 bases at V and 1 base at J, with 10 bases in the middle. The CDR3, as DNA: TGTGCCTGGAGTGTAACCCCGAGGTCTGGAAACACCATATATTTT. It is translated as CAWSVTPRSGNTIYF.

This sequence joins TRBV24-1 and TRBJ2-1; possible D gene TRBD2, 6 bases. Trimming took off 1 base at V and 7 bases at J, with 10 bases between the two ends. The CDR3 has 14 residues. Germline assignment: CDR1 KGHDR and CDR2 SFDVKD. The CDR3 protein is CATSDLGAGNEQFF. As DNA, the CDR3 is TGTGCCACCAGTGATTTAGGGGCGGGAAATGAGCAGTTCTTC.

The J gene is TRBJ2-2, the V gene TRBV5-1; D is undetermined. The germline V gene encodes CDR1 SGHRS and CDR2 YFSETQ. V shed 0 bases and J shed 2 bases, with 11 bases lying between them. CDR3 length: 16 residues. The CDR3 DNA is TGCGCCAGCAGCTTGGGAGCCCCGAGAAACACCGGGGAGCTGTTTTTT. Its protein product is CASSLGAPRNTGELFF. The full variable domain, in which reference TRBV5-1 and TRBJ2-2 provide the parts outside the CDR3, is KAGVTQTPRYLIKTRGQQVTLSCSPISGHRSVSWYQQTPGQGLQFLFEYFSETQRNKGNFPGRFSGRQFSNSRSEMNVSTLELGDSALYLCASSLGAPRNTGELFFGEGSRLTVL.

This clonotype was found many times. The rearrangement uses TRBV9 and TRBJ2-7; D not resolved. Trimming left V 3 bases short and J 3 bases short, with 10 bases between. Germline V gene lookup returns CDR1 SGDLS and CDR2 YYNGEE. The CDR3 extends over 13 amino acids. The CDR3 loop is CASSEGVYYEQYF. The CDR3 bases are TGTGCCAGCAGCGAGGGCGTCTACTACGAGCAGTACTTC.

This chain connects TRBV5-1 to TRBJ2-7, with 12 bases lining up with TRBD2. This CDR3 is 16 amino acids long. V trimming: 4 bases; J trimming: 4 bases; junction bases outside the gene matches: 9. CDR1 and CDR2 (germline): SGHRS, YFSETQ. The CDR3 sequence is CASSRQTSGSRYEQYF. The CDR3 DNA reads TGCGCCAGCAGCCGACAGACTAGCGGGAGTAGATACGAGCAGTACTTC. Full variable domain (rest looked up from reference TRBV5-1 and TRBJ2-7): KAGVTQTPRYLIKTRGQQVTLSCSPISGHRSVSWYQQTPGQGLQFLFEYFSETQRNKGNFPGRFSGRQFSNSRSEMNVSTLELGDSALYLCASSRQTSGSRYEQYFGPGTRLTVT.

V gene TRBV15 combines with J gene TRBJ2-5; 8 nucleotides match TRBD1. The CDR3 runs to 15 residues. V lost 1 base, J lost 5 bases, and 6 bases stayed unmatched. From germline, CDR1 is LNHNV and CDR2 YYDKDF (reference sequence). The CDR3 DNA sequence: TGTGCCACCAGCAGAGGCGACAGGGGTCGGGAGACCCAGTACTTC. It encodes CATSRGDRGRETQYF. Based on the CDR3 plus reference TRBV15 and TRBJ2-5, the full variable domain is DAMVIQNPRYQVTQFGKPVTLSCSQTLNHNVMYWYQQKSSQAPKLLFHYYDKDFNNEADTPDNFQSRRPNTSFCFLDIRSPGLGDTAMYLCATSRGDRGRETQYFGPGTRLLVL.

This clonotype was picked up many times. The chain links TRBV12-3 or TRBV12-4 to TRBJ2-5, with D perhaps assigned TRBD1 or TRBD2 (6 bases each). The ends were cut back, 5 bases at V and 1 base at J, with 11 bases in the middle. The CDR3 has 14 amino acids. CDR3 in DNA: TGTGCCAGCAGTCCTTGGGGGGCCCAAGAGACCCAGTACTTC. This gives the protein CASSPWGAQETQYF.

V and J are TRBV7-9 and TRBJ2-1; D not certain. The CDR3 runs to 16 residues. V shed 5 bases and J shed 2 bases, with 16 bases lying between them. In germline, CDR1 is SEHNR, CDR2 FQNEAQ (reference sequence). The CDR3 DNA reads TGTGCCAGCAGCCTGAAGACCCTCCATCCCTACAATGAGCAGTTCTTC. Residues: CASSLKTLHPYNEQFF.

This clonotype was detected only a few times. J is TRBJ2-5 and V is TRBV7-3; weak D call: TRBD2 (6 bases). Trimming took off 1 base at V and 3 bases at J, with 15 bases between the two ends. The CDR3 spans 16 residues. CDR1 and CDR2 (germline): SGHTA, FQGTGA. The CDR3 region has the DNA TGTGCCAGCAGCTTAATCGGTGGACTACCCAAAGAGACCCAGTACTTC. This codes for CASSLIGGLPKETQYF.

The chain carries TRBV6-2 or TRBV6-3 and TRBJ2-3; 12 nucleotides line up with TRBD1. The CDR3 is 15 residues long. CDR1 and CDR2 (germline): MNHEY, SVGEGT. V lost 5 bases to trimming and J lost 10 bases; unmatched junction nucleotides: 10. The CDR3 reads CASSTRDRGPPAQYF. CDR3 DNA: TGTGCCAGCAGTACCCGGGACAGGGGGCCCCCGGCGCAGTATTTT.

V usage is TRBV18 and J usage is TRBJ2-1, with 8 bases fitting TRBD1. The CDR3 contains 13 residues. In germline, CDR1 is KGHSH, CDR2 LQKENI. J lost 5 bases, V lost 5 bases, and 2 bases had no gene match. CDR3 DNA: TGTGCCAGCTCAAAGGGACAGGACAATGAGCAGTTCTTC. As protein: CASSKGQDNEQFF.

CDR3 region: CASSWLAGALWEQYF. The CDR3, as DNA: TGTGCCAGCAGCTGGCTAGCGGGAGCTCTCTGGGAGCAGTACTTC. The chain employs TRBV11-2 and TRBJ2-7, with 10 bases fitting TRBD2. The V segment lost 4 bases and the J segment 7 bases; nucleotides outside the gene matches: 10. The CDR3 consists of 15 residues. Germline CDR1 and CDR2: SGHAT and FQNNGV.

The chain uses TRBV7-9 and TRBJ1-5; maybe TRBD1 (6 bases). The V gene lost 6 bases and the J gene lost 1 base, with 7 bases spanning the gap. CDR1 is SEHNR and CDR2 is FQNEAQ in the germline V gene (reference sequence). The CDR3 is 13 residues long. CDR3 in amino acids: CASRDSSNQPQHF. The DNA of the CDR3 is TGTGCCAGCAGGGACAGCAGCAATCAGCCCCAGCATTTT.

In this sample, this clonotype turned up a few times. The CDR3 here is CASSFSGRPQETQYF. The CDR3 DNA sequence: TGTGCCAGCAGCTTCAGCGGGAGGCCCCAAGAGACCCAGTACTTC. The chain joins TRBV7-9 to TRBJ2-5; 9 bases agree with TRBD2. Germline V gene sequence: CDR1 SEHNR, CDR2 FQNEAQ (reference sequence). CDR3 length equals 15 residues. J was trimmed by 1 base and V by 3 bases; bases with no gene match: 3.

The sample holds a few counts of this clonotype. The chain recombines TRBV6-5 with TRBJ2-5, with 7 bases aligning to TRBD1. Germline CDR1 is MNHEY and CDR2 is SVGAGI. The CDR3 has 14 residues. Germline trimming cut 4 bases from V and 7 bases from J; bases unmatched to any gene: 9. The CDR3 sequence is CASSSDTGVGTQYF. The CDR3, as DNA: TGTGCCAGCAGTTCCGATACAGGGGTAGGGACCCAGTACTTC.

The chain combines TRBV11-2 with TRBJ2-1; 8 positions agree with TRBD2. V was pared by 4 bases and J by 8 bases, with 7 bases of the junction left unmatched. In germline, CDR1 is SGHAT, CDR2 FQNNGV. The CDR3 is made up of 14 amino acids. The CDR3 nucleotides are TGTGCCAGCAGCTCCCTAGCGGGTGAGGATGAGCAGTTCTTC. This translates into CASSSLAGEDEQFF.

V gene TRBV5-1 combines with J gene TRBJ1-1, with no clear D. The CDR3 is 14 residues long. V was cut by 4 bases and J by 1 base, with 11 bases left in between. Germline V gene data show CDR1 as SGHRS and CDR2 as YFSETQ. The chain's CDR3 is CASSQWTGNTEAFF. CDR3 coding DNA: TGCGCCAGCAGCCAGTGGACGGGGAACACTGAAGCTTTCTTT.

The CDR3 is CASSPTGIPNTGELFF. CDR3 sequence (DNA): TGTGCCAGCAGCCCTACGGGAATCCCGAACACCGGGGAGCTGTTTTTT. The V call is TRBV21-1, the J call TRBJ2-2; TRBD1, the table's D call, lacks a check against the DNA. TRBV21-1 is assigned pseudogene status. There are 16 residues in the CDR3.